This is a list of T cell receptor beta chains from one sample in a study of T-cell reconstitution after alpha-beta-depleted transplantation in children. TCRdb processed the PCR reads anew with MiXCR; each CDR3 protein has one entry. Here the sample spans hundreds of thousands of distinct CDR3 sequences, around a tenth being singletons. Here the sequenced sample was peripheral blood, taken 180 days after TCRalphabeta/CD19-depleted stem cell transplant. All receptors come from a male patient under 10 years old who had a stem cell transplant for chronic granulomatous disease, so the T cells may come from the graft donor. Both conserved end residues are part of each CDR3. A D gene is named only where the DNA matches it firmly. Clone sizes are given selectively: once, few, many, or a class where the clone is expanded.

D gene	V gene	J gene	clone size	CDR3 protein	CDR3 DNA
.	TRBV7-2	TRBJ2-1	many	CASSLGAKPYNEQFF	TGTGCCAGCAGCTTAGGGGCCAAACCCTACAATGAGCAGTTCTTC
.	TRBV29-1	TRBJ2-5	.	CSVATQGIETQYF	TGCAGCGTTGCGACCCAGGGGATAGAGACCCAGTACTTC
.	TRBV12-3/TRBV12-4	TRBJ2-3	many	CASSLGRSNQLTDTQYF	TGTGCCAGCAGTTTGGGCAGGTCAAACCAACTCACAGATACGCAGTATTTT
TRBD2	TRBV6-2/TRBV6-3	TRBJ2-3	many	CASSTWGLAGEADTQYF	TGTGCCAGCAGTACGTGGGGACTAGCGGGGGAGGCAGATACGCAGTATTTT
.	TRBV11-2	TRBJ1-5	many	CASSLLGAGYSNQPQHF	TGTGCCAGCAGCCTACTTGGGGCAGGGTATAGCAATCAGCCCCAGCATTTT
.	TRBV28	TRBJ2-7	many	CASSLGRLYEQYF	TGTGCCAGCAGTTTAGGACGGCTCTACGAGCAGTACTTC
.	TRBV27	TRBJ2-5	many	CASSFTGRGQETQYF	TGTGCCAGCAGTTTCACGGGCCGCGGCCAAGAGACCCAGTACTTC
.	TRBV20-1	TRBJ1-2	many	CSARDAGGYTF	TGCAGTGCTAGAGATGCGGGTGGCTACACCTTC
.	TRBV4-1	TRBJ1-1	many	CASSQGSWADLNTEASF	TGCGCCAGCAGCCAGGGTTCCTGGGCAGATTTGAACACTGAAGCTTCCTTT
.	TRBV28	TRBJ2-3	many	CASRRSSTDTQYF	TGTGCCAGCCGCAGGTCAAGCACAGATACGCAGTATTTT
.	TRBV15	TRBJ1-1	many	CATRVLGTPVGTEAFF	TGTGCCACCAGGGTCTTGGGGACACCGGTGGGGACTGAAGCTTTCTTT
.	TRBV7-8	TRBJ1-4	many	CASSPRDIREKLFF	TGTGCCAGCAGCCCCCGGGACATTCGTGAAAAACTGTTTTTT
.	TRBV7-9	TRBJ2-1	many	CASSPTGRTNNEQFF	TGTGCCAGCAGTCCAACGGGACGGACCAACAATGAGCAGTTCTTC
.	TRBV5-1	TRBJ2-5	many	CASSSANQETQYF	TGCGCCAGCAGCTCCGCCAACCAAGAGACCCAGTACTTC
TRBD2	TRBV4-2	TRBJ2-7	.	CASSQDPGSGGLSYEQYF	TGTGCCAGCAGCCAAGATCCCGGTAGCGGGGGCCTCTCCTACGAGCAGTACTTC
.	TRBV6-2/TRBV6-3	TRBJ1-5	many	CASSYEGNQPQHF	TGTGCCAGCAGTTATGAGGGGAATCAGCCCCAGCATTTT
.	TRBV29-1	TRBJ2-5	many	CSVELGQETQYF	TGCAGCGTTGAACTGGGACAAGAGACCCAGTACTTC
TRBD1	TRBV5-1	TRBJ1-1	many	CASSTDRGGTEAFF	TGCGCCAGCAGCACGGACAGGGGGGGAACTGAAGCTTTCTTT
.	TRBV9	TRBJ2-1	.	CASSALRENEQFF	TGTGCCAGCAGCGCCCTTCGGGAGAATGAGCAGTTCTTC
.	TRBV5-1	TRBJ2-7	many	CARNSGPLQYF	TGCGCCAGAAACTCCGGGCCTTTGCAGTACTTC
.	TRBV25-1	TRBJ2-6	many	CASSEAGSGANVLTF	TGTGCCAGCAGTGAGGCGGGCTCTGGGGCCAACGTCCTGACTTTC
.	TRBV6-1	TRBJ2-7	many	CASSRDISYEQYF	TGTGCCAGCAGCCGGGACATCTCCTACGAGCAGTACTTC
TRBD1	TRBV19	TRBJ1-5	many	CASRTGDSNQPQHF	TGTGCCAGCCGAACAGGGGATAGCAATCAGCCCCAGCATTTT
TRBD2	TRBV10-3	TRBJ2-4	many	CAISEEDGDYQYF	TGTGCCATCAGTGAGGAGGACGGGGACTACCAGTACTTC
TRBD2	TRBV12-3/TRBV12-4	TRBJ2-5	many	CASSSLAGPRETQYF	TGTGCCAGCAGTTCACTAGCGGGGCCGCGGGAGACCCAGTACTTC
.	TRBV29-1	TRBJ2-1	many	CSADLNEQFF	TGCAGCGCCGACCTTAATGAGCAGTTCTTC
.	TRBV5-1	TRBJ2-1	many	CASSLVVRMSYNEQFF	TGCGCCAGCAGCTTGGTCGTTAGAATGTCCTACAATGAGCAGTTCTTC
.	TRBV29-1	TRBJ1-5	many	CSVGETGQPQHF	TGCAGCGTTGGAGAGACAGGTCAGCCCCAGCATTTT
TRBD1	TRBV27	TRBJ1-2	many	CASSSIRGRGYGYTF	TGTGCCAGCAGTTCAATAAGGGGGCGGGGGTATGGCTACACCTTC
.	TRBV7-3	TRBJ2-3	many	CASSPEDGTDTQYF	TGTGCCAGCAGCCCCGAGGACGGCACAGATACGCAGTATTTT
.	TRBV20-1	TRBJ1-3	many	CSALGTAGPNTIYF	TGCAGTGCTCTGGGGACGGCCGGTCCAAACACCATATATTTT
TRBD2	TRBV18	TRBJ2-7	.	CASSPTSGSAEQYF	TGTGCCAGCTCACCGACTAGCGGGAGTGCCGAGCAGTACTTC